What follows are 28 T cell receptor beta chains derived from one specimen sequenced in a study of regulatory and conventional T cells in RAG deficiency. Some clones are missing from TCRdb's copy, which holds only in-frame ones; the method was immunoSEQ multiplex PCR. The sample has around 30,000 clones, about nine tenths seen once. These data are also associated with another study on regulatory T cells. That work contributes: Amplification used 52 TRBV primers and 13 TRBJ primers.

Sample: CD8+ T cells sorted from blood. These receptor sequences come from a human donor in good health.

V and J are TRBV5-4 and TRBJ2-7, with 8 bases aligning to TRBD2. The trim removed 7 bases at V and 2 bases at J, leaving 14 bases unmatched. CDR1 is SGHNT, CDR2 YYREEE, per germline (reference sequence). This CDR3 comprises 16 residues. CDR3 loop: CASAIPGGGFPYEQYF. DNA of the CDR3: TGTGCCAGCGCCATTCCGGGCGGGGGGTTTCCCTACGAGCAGTACTTC.

The chain has TRBV2 and TRBJ2-7; no firm D call. CDR1 is SNHLY, CDR2 FYNNEI, per germline. V was trimmed by 5 bases and J by 4 bases, leaving 9 bases between them. The CDR3 is 12 amino acids. The DNA of the CDR3 is TGTGCCAGCAGTTCACAAGAATACGAGCAGTACTTC. Residues: CASSSQEYEQYF.

V is TRBV9 and J is TRBJ1-1; D remains ambiguous. The CDR3 contains 14 residues. Looked up from germline, CDR1 is SGDLS and CDR2 is YYNGEE. Trimming took 4 bases from V and 7 from J, leaving 17 bases between them. CDR3 sequence (DNA): TGTGCCAGCAGCCAGGACTTCCCATCGGGTGAAGCTTTCTTT. Its protein product is CASSQDFPSGEAFF.

The rearrangement joins TRBV10-3 to TRBJ2-1; 7 positions match TRBD1. V dropped 10 bases and J dropped 2; count of bases not matched to a gene: 5. Germline values: CDR1 ENHRY, CDR2 SYGVKD. The CDR3 runs to 13 residues. The CDR3 nucleotides are TGTGCCACCTACGGGACAGCCTACAATGAGCAGTTCTTC. Its protein product is CATYGTAYNEQFF.

The chain joins TRBV7-6 to TRBJ1-1; D is perhaps TRBD1 (6 bases). The germline V gene has CDR1 SGHVS and CDR2 FNYEAQ. CDR3 length: 18 amino acids. Deletions cut 5 bases from V and 6 bases from J, with 28 bases between. The CDR3 protein is CASSPEVEFGTKDAEAFF. CDR3 bases: TGTGCCAGCAGCCCCGAGGTAGAGTTCGGGACAAAGGATGCTGAAGCTTTCTTT.

This clone was seen a few times. This chain uses TRBV19 with TRBJ1-4; D not resolved. The CDR3 runs 12 residues. Germline assignment: CDR1 LNHDA and CDR2 SQIVND (reference sequence). V gave up 6 bases and J gave up 7 bases, with 9 bases separating them. CDR3 DNA sequence: TGTGCCAGTAGCACGGACGGTGAAAAACTGTTTTTT. Translating gives CASSTDGEKLFF.

The rearrangement links TRBV7-6 to TRBJ2-7; D may correspond to TRBD1 or TRBD2 (5 bases each). The germline gives CDR1 SGHVS, CDR2 FNYEAQ. The CDR3 consists of 18 residues. With 1 base removed from V and 0 bases from J, the gap between germline ends came to 19 bases. CDR3 DNA: TGTGCCAGCAGCTTAGAACCCCCCGGGGACCAGATCTCCTACGAGCAGTACTTC. This sequence encodes CASSLEPPGDQISYEQYF.

V gene TRBV18 combines with J gene TRBJ1-1, with D perhaps matching TRBD1 (5 bases). There are 15 residues in the CDR3. The V end was cut by 2 bases, the J end by 3 bases, with 13 bases between. Germline lookup yields CDR1 KGHSH and CDR2 LQKENI. The CDR3 DNA reads TGTGCCAGCTCACCATCGGGGGAGCTGGACACTGAAGCTTTCTTT. As protein: CASSPSGELDTEAFF.

This chain uses TRBV9 with TRBJ2-1; the D is unclear. V gave up 2 bases and J gave up 3 bases, with 6 bases separating them. Germline V gene lookup returns CDR1 SGDLS and CDR2 YYNGEE. This CDR3 is built from 13 residues. The CDR3 sequence: CASSVGDYNEQFF. Here the CDR3 DNA reads TGTGCCAGCAGCGTTGGGGACTACAATGAGCAGTTCTTC.

J is TRBJ2-3 and V is TRBV28; D is undetermined. This CDR3 has 11 residues. The V gene lost 2 bases and the J gene lost 3 bases, with 0 bases spanning the gap. Per germline, CDR1 MDHEN and CDR2 SYDVKM. DNA of the CDR3: TGTGCCAGCAGTTTAACAGATACGCAGTATTTT. This translates into CASSLTDTQYF.

J is TRBJ2-7 and V is TRBV19; 8 bases are shared with TRBD2. Germline CDR1 reads LNHDA; CDR2 reads SQIVND (reference sequence). Trimming at V came to 1 base and at J to 3 bases, leaving 5 bases not matched to a gene. The CDR3 runs to 15 residues. In DNA form, the CDR3 reads TGTGCCAGTAGTATAGCCAGCGGGAGTTTCTACGAGCAGTACTTC. It specifies CASSIASGSFYEQYF.

This sequence joins TRBV27 and TRBJ1-1; TRBD1 matches 7 bases. The germline V gene encodes CDR1 MNHEY and CDR2 SMNVEV (reference sequence). Trimming at V came to 5 bases and at J to 0 bases, leaving 3 bases not matched to a gene. The CDR3 runs 14 residues. The CDR3 bases are TGTGCCAGCAGTGGGACAGCTATGAACACTGAAGCTTTCTTT. Translating it yields CASSGTAMNTEAFF.

J is TRBJ1-1 and V is TRBV4-1, with 9 bases aligning to TRBD1. The CDR3 runs 16 residues. V was pared by 5 bases and J by 4 bases, with 11 bases of the junction left unmatched. Looked up from germline, CDR1 is MGHRA and CDR2 is YSYEKL. CDR3 DNA: TGCGCCAGCAGCTCGCCCCGGGACAGGGTATCCACTGAAGCTTTCTTT. This translates into CASSSPRDRVSTEAFF.

This sequence joins TRBV6-5 and TRBJ2-2; 8 bases map to TRBD1. This CDR3 is 16 amino acids long. The germline CDR1 and CDR2 sequences are MNHEY and SVGAGI. Trimming at V came to 4 bases and at J to 5 bases, leaving 9 bases not matched to a gene. The chain's CDR3 is CASSWTRTGTTGELFF. CDR3 coding DNA: TGTGCCAGCAGTTGGACTCGGACAGGGACTACCGGGGAGCTGTTTTTT.

The gene calls are TRBV4-2 and TRBJ2-7, with 13 bases lining up with TRBD2. This CDR3 has 18 amino acids. CDR1 is LGHNA and CDR2 is YNFKEQ in the germline V gene. V gave up 0 bases and J gave up 3 bases; unmatched junction bases: 8. CDR3 in amino acids: CASSQEAGLAGIIYEQYF. The CDR3 coding sequence is TGTGCCAGCAGCCAAGAGGCGGGACTAGCGGGAATCATCTACGAGCAGTACTTC.

This chain connects TRBV13 to TRBJ2-1, with 8 nucleotides matching TRBD1. V dropped 0 bases and J dropped 4; count of bases not matched to a gene: 2. From germline, CDR1 is PRHDT and CDR2 FYEKMQ (reference sequence). The CDR3 is made up of 15 amino acids. CDR3 bases: TGTGCCAGCAGCTTAGGCGGACAGGGTTACAATGAGCAGTTCTTC. Translated, it gives CASSLGGQGYNEQFF.

The chain combines TRBV5-4 with TRBJ1-1, with D possibly TRBD1 on 5 matching bases. Germline-derived CDR1 and CDR2 are SGHNT and YYREEE (reference sequence). The CDR3 runs 15 residues. Trimming removed 4 bases at V and 1 base at J, with 14 bases between. The CDR3 region has the DNA TGTGCCAGCAGCCCGGACGGGGACGCGAACACTGAAGCTTTCTTT. Translated, it gives CASSPDGDANTEAFF.

Concerning this clone itself: Other DNA sequences within the sample encode an identical CDR3. The J gene is TRBJ2-7, the V gene TRBV6-1; 8 nucleotides align to TRBD1. The CDR3 is 14 amino acids. The V and J ends lost 5 bases and 4 bases, in that order; junction bases with no gene match: 7. Germline CDR1 MNHNS, CDR2 SASEGT. CDR3 DNA sequence: TGTGCCAGCAGTCCCGGGACAGGTCGGTACGAGCAGTACTTC. Its protein is CASSPGTGRYEQYF.

This chain links TRBV27 with TRBJ2-2; 10 bases agree with TRBD2. The CDR3 spans 17 residues. Trimming at V came to 5 bases and at J to 0 bases, leaving 6 bases not matched to a gene. Germline loops: CDR1 MNHEY, CDR2 SMNVEV (reference sequence). This CDR3 is CASSAVLAGANTGELFF. For the CDR3, the DNA is TGTGCCAGCAGTGCCGTCCTAGCGGGAGCGAACACCGGGGAGCTGTTTTTT.

The chain employs TRBV27 and TRBJ1-1, with D unresolved. V was shortened by 4 bases and J by 0 bases, with 12 bases between the two germline ends. CDR1 and CDR2 (germline): MNHEY, SMNVEV (reference sequence). There are 15 residues in the CDR3. The CDR3 DNA reads TGTGCCAGCAGTTCGGGGTCAGCCATGAACACTGAAGCTTTCTTT. This codes for CASSSGSAMNTEAFF.

This CDR3 reads CASSPIWGEQYF. The CDR3 region has the DNA TGTGCCAGCAGCCCGATATGGGGCGAGCAGTACTTC. The genes are TRBV7-9 and TRBJ2-7; D uncertain. With 5 bases removed from V and 6 bases from J, the gap between germline ends came to 11 bases. The CDR3 sequence is 12 residues long. The germline gives CDR1 SEHNR, CDR2 FQNEAQ (reference sequence).

This clone has a single count. The V call is TRBV7-9, the J call TRBJ2-5, with 10 bases identical to TRBD1. Germline CDR1 reads SEHNR; CDR2 reads FQNEAQ (reference sequence). The CDR3 totals 15 residues. V lost 4 bases, J lost 4 bases, and 6 bases stayed unmatched. The CDR3: CASSSSGQGVETQYF. The CDR3 DNA reads as TGTGCCAGCAGCTCGAGTGGACAGGGGGTAGAGACCCAGTACTTC.

On this clone: Other nucleotide sequences from this sample produce the same CDR3. The chain combines TRBV27 with TRBJ1-6, with D possibly matching TRBD1 (6 bases). Germline CDR1 is MNHEY and CDR2 is SMNVEV (reference sequence). Trimming left V 3 bases short and J 4 bases short, with 7 bases between. The CDR3 spans 14 residues. DNA of the CDR3: TGTGCCAGCAGTTTGACAGGTTATAATTCACCCCTCCACTTT. This translates into CASSLTGYNSPLHF.

This clone has a handful of counts. This chain connects TRBV6-5 to TRBJ2-5; no clear D. Germline CDR1 is MNHEY and CDR2 is SVGAGI. The CDR3 extends over 14 amino acids. Trimming left V 0 bases short and J 1 base short, with 6 bases between. The CDR3 loop reads CASSYSSPQETQYF. The DNA of the CDR3 is TGTGCCAGCAGTTACTCTAGCCCCCAAGAGACCCAGTACTTC.

The chain recombines TRBV9 with TRBJ2-2; maybe TRBD1 (6 bases). This CDR3 contains 14 residues. V gave up 3 bases and J gave up 3 bases, with 9 bases separating them. Germline V gives CDR1 SGDLS, CDR2 YYNGEE. This CDR3 reads CASSGGQYTGELFF. CDR3 nucleotide sequence: TGTGCCAGCAGCGGAGGACAGTACACCGGGGAGCTGTTTTTT.

This chain joins TRBV7-3 and TRBJ1-1; D might be TRBD1 (6 bases). CDR1 SGHTA and CDR2 FQGTGA come from the germline V gene. CDR3 size: 15 residues. Trimming left V 2 bases short and J 1 base short, with 11 bases between. CDR3 DNA: TGTGCCAGCAGCTTAGTGGGGGCAGGGAACACTGAAGCTTTCTTT. This sequence encodes CASSLVGAGNTEAFF.

This sequence joins TRBV6-1 and TRBJ2-7; TRBD1 matches at 7 bases. J lost 2 bases, V lost 6 bases, and 10 bases had no gene match. Looked up from germline, CDR1 is MNHNS and CDR2 is SASEGT. The CDR3 runs to 15 residues. The CDR3 sequence is CASRTTGPLTYEQYF. The CDR3, as DNA: TGTGCCAGCAGAACGACAGGGCCGTTAACCTACGAGCAGTACTTC.

The CDR3 loop reads CASRPTSGSYYNEQFF. CDR3 bases: TGTGCCAGCAGACCGACTAGCGGGAGTTATTACAATGAGCAGTTCTTC. The chain carries TRBV2 and TRBJ2-1; TRBD2 aligns across 12 bases. The CDR3 is 16 amino acids. Germline CDR1 SNHLY, CDR2 FYNNEI. With V trimmed by 6 bases and J by 4 bases, 7 bases remained unmatched.